These T cell receptor beta chains were read from a single sample in a study of blood T cell repertoires in COVID-19. The repertoire was sequenced with immunoSEQ multiplex PCR; TCRdb's copy has only in-frame clones and lacks some. The sample lists a few hundred thousand clones; roughly 87% were seen once. The sample comprised PBMCs or T cells enriched from blood (not recorded which). These TCRs come from a woman aged 25 to 39 who had recovered from COVID-19. The CDR3 runs from the conserved cysteine through the conserved F or W.

V gene: TRBV24-1; CDR3 protein: CATTAGVTDTQYF
V gene: TRBV28; CDR3 protein: CATSRTSGSYEQYF
V gene: TRBV19; CDR3 protein: CASSIEGVGQPQHF
V gene: TRBV18; CDR3 protein: CASSPGDRGYEQYF
V gene: TRBV15; CDR3 protein: CATSRIQDRRLGQPQHF
V gene: TRBV5-1; CDR3 protein: CASSSRTDTYEQYF
V gene: TRBV28; CDR3 protein: CASSSGGLAGKYEQYF
V gene: TRBV5-1; CDR3 protein: CASSLVGGSSYNEQFF
V gene: TRBV12-3/TRBV12-4; CDR3 protein: CASSGGDSEAFF
V gene: TRBV5-4; CDR3 protein: CASSSAGDTYEQYF